This T cell receptor beta chain was captured by sequencing in a study of blood T cell repertoires in COVID-19. The germline V gene encodes CDR1 SGHDT and CDR2 YYEEEE. The V end lost 2 bases, the J end lost 8 bases, and 13 bases lay between the germline ends. The CDR3 is made up of 13 amino acids. The assay was immunoSEQ multiplex PCR, and TCRdb's table has in-frame clones only and misses some. The sample consists of roughly 85,000 clones, over 70% of them appearing once. Sequences were obtained from peripheral blood. This receptor was taken from a human donor in a cohort sampled during active COVID-19. The chain combines TRBV5-6 with TRBJ1-2; D possibly corresponds to TRBD1 (6 bases). CDR3 nucleotides: TGTGCCAGCAGCTTACAGGGAGGGACGGGCTACACCTTC. Its translation is CASSLQGGTGYTF.